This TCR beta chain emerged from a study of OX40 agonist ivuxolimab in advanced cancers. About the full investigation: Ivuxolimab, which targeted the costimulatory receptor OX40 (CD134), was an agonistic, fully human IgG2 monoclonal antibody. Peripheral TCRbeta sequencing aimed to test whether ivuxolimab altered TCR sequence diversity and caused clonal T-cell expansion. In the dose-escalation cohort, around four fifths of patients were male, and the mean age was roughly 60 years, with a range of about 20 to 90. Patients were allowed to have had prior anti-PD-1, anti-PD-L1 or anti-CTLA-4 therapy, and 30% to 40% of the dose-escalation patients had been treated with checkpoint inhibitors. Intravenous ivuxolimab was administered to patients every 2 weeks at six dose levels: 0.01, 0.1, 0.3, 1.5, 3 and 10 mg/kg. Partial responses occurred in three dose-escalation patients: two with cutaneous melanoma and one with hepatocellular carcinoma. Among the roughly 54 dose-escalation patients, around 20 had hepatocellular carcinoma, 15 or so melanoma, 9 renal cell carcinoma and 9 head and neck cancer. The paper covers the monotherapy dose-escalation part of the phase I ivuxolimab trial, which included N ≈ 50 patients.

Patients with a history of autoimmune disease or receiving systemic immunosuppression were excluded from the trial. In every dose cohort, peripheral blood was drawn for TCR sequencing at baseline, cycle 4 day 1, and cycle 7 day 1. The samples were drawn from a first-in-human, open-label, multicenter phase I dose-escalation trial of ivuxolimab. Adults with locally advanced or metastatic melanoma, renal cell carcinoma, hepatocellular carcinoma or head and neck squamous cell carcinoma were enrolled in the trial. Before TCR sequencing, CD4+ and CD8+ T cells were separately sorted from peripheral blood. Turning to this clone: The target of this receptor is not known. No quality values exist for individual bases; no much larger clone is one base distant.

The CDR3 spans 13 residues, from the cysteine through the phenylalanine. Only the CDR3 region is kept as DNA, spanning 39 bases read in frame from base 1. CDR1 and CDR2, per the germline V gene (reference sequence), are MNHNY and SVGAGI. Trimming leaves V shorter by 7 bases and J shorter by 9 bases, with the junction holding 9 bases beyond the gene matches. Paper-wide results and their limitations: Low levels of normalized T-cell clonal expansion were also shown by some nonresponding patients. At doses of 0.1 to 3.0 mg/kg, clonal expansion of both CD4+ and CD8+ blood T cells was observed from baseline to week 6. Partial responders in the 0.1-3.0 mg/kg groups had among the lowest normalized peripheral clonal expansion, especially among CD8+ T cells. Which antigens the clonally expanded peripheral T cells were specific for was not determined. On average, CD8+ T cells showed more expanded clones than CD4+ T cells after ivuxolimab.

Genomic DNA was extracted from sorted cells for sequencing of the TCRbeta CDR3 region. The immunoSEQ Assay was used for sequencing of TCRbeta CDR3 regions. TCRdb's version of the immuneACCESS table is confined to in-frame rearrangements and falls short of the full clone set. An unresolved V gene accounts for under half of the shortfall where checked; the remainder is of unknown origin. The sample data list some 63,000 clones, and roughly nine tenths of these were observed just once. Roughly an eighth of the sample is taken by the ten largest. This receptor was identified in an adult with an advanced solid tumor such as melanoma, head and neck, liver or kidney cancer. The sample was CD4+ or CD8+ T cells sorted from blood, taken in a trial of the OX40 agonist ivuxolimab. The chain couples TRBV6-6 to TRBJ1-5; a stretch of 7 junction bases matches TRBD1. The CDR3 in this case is CASTAGGGRPQHF. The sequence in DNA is TGTGCCAGCACCGCAGGGGGGGGCCGGCCCCAGCATTTT.